Below, 17 T cell receptor beta chains from the same sample are listed, as sequenced in a study of response to subunit inactivated influenza vaccine. TCRdb used MiXCR to reprocess the RT-PCR reads, holding one entry per CDR3 protein. The repertoire holds fewer than 350,000 distinct CDR3 sequences, with around a fifth as singletons. The sequencing used PBMCs from blood, collected less than 22 months after vaccination. These receptors all stem from a man aged 50 to 69 who received an inactivated influenza vaccine.

The chain has TRBV12-3 or TRBV12-4 and TRBJ1-2; 9 bases align to TRBD1. The ends lost 6 bases at V and 7 bases at J; junction bases unmatched: 6. This CDR3 spans 13 amino acids. This CDR3 is CASSMGQGFGYTF. The CDR3 nucleotides read TGTGCCAGCAGCATGGGACAGGGCTTTGGCTACACCTTC.

The chain links TRBV7-3 to TRBJ2-3, with 10 bases that match TRBD1. V lost 2 bases to trimming and J lost 7 bases; unmatched junction nucleotides: 3. Germline CDR1 is SGHTA and CDR2 is FQGTGA. The CDR3 runs 14 residues. The chain's CDR3 is CASSLDRGRNTQYF. Here the CDR3 DNA reads TGTGCCAGCAGCTTAGACAGGGGGCGTAATACGCAGTATTTT.

This clonotype has more than one count but fewer than ten. The rearrangement links TRBV20-1 to TRBJ2-1, with D possibly TRBD2 on 7 matching bases. This CDR3 has 15 residues. V was clipped by 0 bases and J by 5 bases, with 14 bases between them. In germline, CDR1 is DFQATT, CDR2 SNEGSKA (reference sequence). The CDR3 coding sequence is TGCAGTGCTAGAGACCCCCGGGGGGCCGACAATGAGCAGTTCTTC. Translation gives CSARDPRGADNEQFF.

This clonotype turned up a few times. The V call is TRBV10-3, the J call TRBJ2-7; 7 nucleotides agree with TRBD1. From germline, CDR1 is ENHRY and CDR2 SYGVKD. The CDR3 is made up of 13 amino acids. Trimming cost V 11 bases and J 0 bases; bases outside gene matches: 7. CDR3: CASSGTDSYEQYF. The CDR3 nucleotides are TGTGCCTCCTCCGGGACAGACTCCTACGAGCAGTACTTC.

The chain couples TRBV4-3 to TRBJ2-1; TRBD1 agrees at 10 bases. The ends lost 1 base at V and 8 bases at J; junction bases unmatched: 5. The V gene's germline CDR1 is LGHNA and CDR2 YSLEER. This CDR3 is built from 15 residues. CDR3 loop: CASSQVVGQGDEQFF. In nucleotides, the CDR3 is TGCGCCAGCAGCCAAGTGGTAGGACAGGGGGATGAGCAGTTCTTC.

This clonotype was found a few times. The chain joins TRBV20-1 to TRBJ1-4; D uncertain. V was pared by 6 bases and J by 1 base, with 9 bases between. The CDR3 loop spans 13 amino acids. CDR1 DFQATT and CDR2 SNEGSKA come from the germline V gene (reference sequence). CDR3 coding DNA: TGCAGTGCCCGGCGGGAAACTAATGAAAAACTGTTTTTT. This encodes CSARRETNEKLFF.

The chain has TRBV7-9 and TRBJ1-2; no clear D. The V gene's germline CDR1 is SEHNR and CDR2 FQNEAQ (reference sequence). CDR3 length: 14 amino acids. The germline V and J ends were trimmed by 3 bases and 8 bases, with 16 bases remaining between them. CDR3 DNA: TGTGCCAGCAGCTTCGGGTTGACTAGCGAGGGCTACACCTTC. Its protein product is CASSFGLTSEGYTF.

The chain is built from TRBV29-1 and TRBJ2-1, with 8 bases lining up with TRBD2. This CDR3 comprises 13 residues. The germline CDR1 and CDR2 sequences are SQVTM and ANQGSEA. V gave up 6 bases and J gave up 4 bases; unmatched junction bases: 5. The CDR3 spells CSVGTSGYNEQFF. In DNA, the CDR3 is TGCAGCGTGGGGACTAGTGGATACAATGAGCAGTTCTTC.

This chain connects TRBV7-9 to TRBJ2-2; 8 bases line up with TRBD1. V shed 5 bases, J shed 1 base, and the junction held 3 bases outside the gene matches. This CDR3 has 15 residues. Germline lookup yields CDR1 SEHNR and CDR2 FQNEAQ (reference sequence). The CDR3 DNA sequence: TGTGCCAGCAGCGGCGACAGGGGGAACACCGGGGAGCTGTTTTTT. Encoded protein: CASSGDRGNTGELFF.

The chain links TRBV7-2 to TRBJ1-1; D unresolved. Germline V gives CDR1 SGHTA, CDR2 FQGNSA. The CDR3 contains 13 residues. V lost 5 bases, J lost 5 bases, and 12 bases lay in between. The CDR3 protein is CASSQTRETEAFF. The DNA for the CDR3 is TGTGCCAGCAGCCAGACGAGGGAAACTGAAGCTTTCTTT.

Only a few counts were recorded for this clonotype. The rearrangement uses TRBV19 and TRBJ1-5; D is ambiguous. The CDR3 sequence is 13 residues long. V lost 6 bases and J 7 bases, leaving 13 bases between the germline ends. Looked up from germline, CDR1 is LNHDA and CDR2 is SQIVND (reference sequence). CDR3 amino acids: CASSEESGQPQHF. CDR3 nucleotides: TGTGCCAGTAGCGAAGAGTCTGGGCAGCCCCAGCATTTT.

This clonotype was counted a few times. For the CDR3, the DNA is TGTGCCAGCAGCCAAGACGCCACTAGCACAGATACGCAGTATTTT. This codes for CASSQDATSTDTQYF. The chain combines TRBV3-1 with TRBJ2-3, with no clear D. CDR3 length equals 15 residues. Germline V lookup: CDR1 LGHDT, CDR2 YNNKEL (reference sequence). Trimming took 0 bases from V and 0 from J, leaving 7 bases between them.

This clonotype was found a few times. This chain connects TRBV6-2 or TRBV6-3 to TRBJ2-1; D perhaps matches TRBD2 (6 bases). CDR3 length: 16 residues. V lost 1 base and J lost 0, with 10 bases in between. Germline lookup yields CDR1 MNHEY and CDR2 SVGEGT. The CDR3 coding sequence is TGTGCCAGCAGTTACTTTCGGGGGAGCTCCTACAATGAGCAGTTCTTC. It encodes CASSYFRGSSYNEQFF.

This clonotype was detected a few times. This chain uses TRBV4-3 with TRBJ1-2, with D unresolved. The V and J ends lost 3 bases and 8 bases respectively, with 16 bases between them. The germline CDR1 and CDR2 sequences are LGHNA and YSLEER. This CDR3 region has 14 residues. CDR3 in DNA: TGCGCCAGCAGCCAGACCGCCGGCGGGAACGGCTACACCTTC. This translates into CASSQTAGGNGYTF.

V and J are TRBV20-1 and TRBJ1-2; 8 bases are a match to TRBD1. The junction had 3 bases not matched to a gene; V was cut back by 4 bases and J by 5 bases. The V gene's germline CDR1 is DFQATT and CDR2 SNEGSKA (reference sequence). The CDR3 covers 12 residues. CDR3 nucleotide sequence: TGCAGTGCTATCGGGACAGGATATGGCTACACCTTC. Translated: CSAIGTGYGYTF.

This clonotype was detected only a few times. The chain recombines TRBV28 with TRBJ1-1; no clear D gene. V was pared by 3 bases and J by 1 base, with 9 bases between. The V gene's germline CDR1 is MDHEN and CDR2 SYDVKM. The CDR3 contains 14 residues. The CDR3 region has the DNA TGTGCCAGCAGTTTCGACGACGGGAACACTGAAGCTTTCTTT. Translating it yields CASSFDDGNTEAFF.

This rearrangement joins TRBV6-5 to TRBJ2-7, with 8 bases that match TRBD1. Per the germline V gene, CDR1 is MNHEY and CDR2 is SVGAGI. Trimming at V came to 4 bases and at J to 3 bases, leaving 5 bases not matched to a gene. There are 14 residues in the CDR3. This CDR3 reads CASSSQGGGYEQYF. As DNA, the CDR3 is TGTGCCAGCAGTTCACAGGGGGGAGGCTACGAGCAGTACTTC.